Detailed here is one TCR beta chain. This sample is drawn from a study of PD-1 and CTLA-4 blockade in melanoma. The method was immunoSEQ multiplex PCR; TCRdb's version includes in-frame clones alone and lacks a portion of them. The sample includes tens of thousands of clones, 70% to 90% of them seen just once. V gave up 1 base and J gave up 7 bases, with 16 bases separating them. CDR1 is MNHNS and CDR2 is SASEGT in the germline V gene. The CDR3 contains 16 residues. The receptor comes from a human donor with melanoma. The V call is TRBV6-1, the J call TRBJ2-2; TRBD1 or TRBD2 may be the D gene (5 bases each). This material consisted of CD8+ T cells from peripheral blood, taken before anti-PD-1 treatment. The CDR3 loop reads CASSEEFGDHLGELFF. In DNA, the CDR3 is TGTGCCAGCAGTGAAGAATTCGGGGACCATCTCGGGGAGCTGTTTTTT.